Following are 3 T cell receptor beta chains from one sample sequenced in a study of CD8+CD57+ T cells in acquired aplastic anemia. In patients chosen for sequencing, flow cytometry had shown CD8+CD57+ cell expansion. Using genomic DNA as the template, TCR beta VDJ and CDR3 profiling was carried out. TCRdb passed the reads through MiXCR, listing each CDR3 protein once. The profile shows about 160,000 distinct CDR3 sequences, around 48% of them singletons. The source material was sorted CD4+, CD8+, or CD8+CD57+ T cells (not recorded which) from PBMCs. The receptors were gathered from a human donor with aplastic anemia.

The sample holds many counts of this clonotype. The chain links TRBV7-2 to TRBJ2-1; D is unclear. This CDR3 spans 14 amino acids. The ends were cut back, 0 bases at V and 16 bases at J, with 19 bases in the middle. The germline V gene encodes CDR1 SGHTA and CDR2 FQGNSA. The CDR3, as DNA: TGTGCCAGCAGCTTAGCGACGGCCGCCCGTATTGCATTCTTC. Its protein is CASSLATAARIAFF.

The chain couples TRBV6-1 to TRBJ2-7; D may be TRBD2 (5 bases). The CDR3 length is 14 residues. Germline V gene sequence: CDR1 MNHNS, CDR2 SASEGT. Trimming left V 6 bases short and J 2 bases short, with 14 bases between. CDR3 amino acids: CASSRLREAYEQYF. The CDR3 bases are TGTGCCAGCAGCCGGCTCCGGGAAGCCTACGAGCAGTACTTC.

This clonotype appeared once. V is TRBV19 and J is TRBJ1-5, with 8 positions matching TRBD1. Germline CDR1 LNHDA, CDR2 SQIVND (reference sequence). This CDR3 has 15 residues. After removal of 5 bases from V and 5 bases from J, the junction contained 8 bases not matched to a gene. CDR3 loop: CASSGGQAPHQPQHF. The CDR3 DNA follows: TGTGCCAGTAGTGGGGGACAGGCACCCCATCAGCCCCAGCATTTT.